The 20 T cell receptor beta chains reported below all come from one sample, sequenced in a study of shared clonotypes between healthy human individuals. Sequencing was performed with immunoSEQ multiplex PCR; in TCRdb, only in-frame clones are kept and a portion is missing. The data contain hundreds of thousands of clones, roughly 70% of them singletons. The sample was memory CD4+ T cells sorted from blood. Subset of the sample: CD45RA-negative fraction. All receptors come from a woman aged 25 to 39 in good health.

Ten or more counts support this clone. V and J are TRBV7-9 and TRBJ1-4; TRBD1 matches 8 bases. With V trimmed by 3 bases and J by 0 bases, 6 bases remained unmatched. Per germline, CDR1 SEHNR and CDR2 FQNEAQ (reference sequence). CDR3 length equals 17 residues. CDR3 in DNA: TGTGCCAGCAGCTTTTCGACAGGGGTGTCAACTAATGAAAAACTGTTTTTT. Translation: CASSFSTGVSTNEKLFF.

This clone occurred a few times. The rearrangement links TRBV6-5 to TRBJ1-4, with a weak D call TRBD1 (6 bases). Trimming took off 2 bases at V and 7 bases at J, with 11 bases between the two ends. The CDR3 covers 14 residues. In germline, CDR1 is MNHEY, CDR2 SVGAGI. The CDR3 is CASSYGGQGEKLFF. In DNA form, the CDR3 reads TGTGCCAGCAGTTACGGGGGGCAGGGTGAAAAACTGTTTTTT.

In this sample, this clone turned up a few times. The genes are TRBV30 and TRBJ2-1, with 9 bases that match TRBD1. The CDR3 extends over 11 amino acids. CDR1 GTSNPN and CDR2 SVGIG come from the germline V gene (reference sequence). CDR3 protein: CAYRGLGEQFF. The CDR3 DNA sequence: TGTGCATACAGGGGGCTCGGGGAGCAGTTCTTC.

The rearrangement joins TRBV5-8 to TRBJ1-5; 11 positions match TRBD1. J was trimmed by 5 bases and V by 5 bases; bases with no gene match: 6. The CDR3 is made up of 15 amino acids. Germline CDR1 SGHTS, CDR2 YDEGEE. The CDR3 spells CASSSGTGGYQPQHF. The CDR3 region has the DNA TGTGCCAGCAGTTCCGGGACAGGGGGGTATCAGCCCCAGCATTTT.

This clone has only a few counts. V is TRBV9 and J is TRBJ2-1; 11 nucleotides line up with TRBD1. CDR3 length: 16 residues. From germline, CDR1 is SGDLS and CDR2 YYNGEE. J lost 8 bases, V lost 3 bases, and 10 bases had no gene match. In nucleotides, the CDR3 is TGTGCCAGCAGCGCGAGGGACAGGGGGGATTATGATGAGCAGTTCTTC. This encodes CASSARDRGDYDEQFF.

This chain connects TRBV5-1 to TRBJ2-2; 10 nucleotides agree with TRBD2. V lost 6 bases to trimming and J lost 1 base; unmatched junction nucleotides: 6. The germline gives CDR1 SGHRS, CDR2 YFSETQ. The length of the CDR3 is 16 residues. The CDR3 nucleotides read TGCGCCAGCACCGAAGGGACTAGCGTGAACACCGGGGAGCTGTTTTTT. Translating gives CASTEGTSVNTGELFF.

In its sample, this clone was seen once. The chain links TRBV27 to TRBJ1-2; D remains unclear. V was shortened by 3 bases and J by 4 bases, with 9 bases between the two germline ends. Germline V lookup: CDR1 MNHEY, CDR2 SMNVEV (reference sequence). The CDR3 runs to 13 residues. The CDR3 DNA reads TGTGCCAGCAGTTTGAATCAGTTCTATGGCTACACCTTC. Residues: CASSLNQFYGYTF.

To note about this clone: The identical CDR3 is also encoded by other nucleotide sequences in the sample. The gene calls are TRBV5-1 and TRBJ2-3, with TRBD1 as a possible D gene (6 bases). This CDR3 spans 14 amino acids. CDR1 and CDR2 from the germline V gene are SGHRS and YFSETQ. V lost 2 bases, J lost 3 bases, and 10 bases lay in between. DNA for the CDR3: TGCGCCAGCAGCTTAGGACAGTCTACAGATACGCAGTATTTT. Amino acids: CASSLGQSTDTQYF.

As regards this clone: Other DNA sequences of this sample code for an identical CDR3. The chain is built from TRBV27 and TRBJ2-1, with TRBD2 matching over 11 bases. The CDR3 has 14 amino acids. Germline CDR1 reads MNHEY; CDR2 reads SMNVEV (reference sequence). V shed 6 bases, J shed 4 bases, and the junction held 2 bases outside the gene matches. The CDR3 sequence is CASRTSGRYNEQFF. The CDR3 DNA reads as TGTGCCAGCAGAACTAGCGGGAGATACAATGAGCAGTTCTTC.

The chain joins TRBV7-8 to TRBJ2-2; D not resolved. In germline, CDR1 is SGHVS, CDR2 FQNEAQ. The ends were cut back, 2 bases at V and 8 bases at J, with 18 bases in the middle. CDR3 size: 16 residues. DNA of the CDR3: TGTGCCAGCAGCTTAACCCTGGACGCTATACAGGGGGAGCTGTTTTTT. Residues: CASSLTLDAIQGELFF.

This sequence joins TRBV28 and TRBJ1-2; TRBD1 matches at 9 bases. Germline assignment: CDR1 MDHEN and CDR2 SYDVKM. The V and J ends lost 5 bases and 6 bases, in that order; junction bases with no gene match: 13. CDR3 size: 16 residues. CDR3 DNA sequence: TGTGCCAGCAGTCTCACAGGGGGCATGATGGGTGATGGCTACACCTTC. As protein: CASSLTGGMMGDGYTF.

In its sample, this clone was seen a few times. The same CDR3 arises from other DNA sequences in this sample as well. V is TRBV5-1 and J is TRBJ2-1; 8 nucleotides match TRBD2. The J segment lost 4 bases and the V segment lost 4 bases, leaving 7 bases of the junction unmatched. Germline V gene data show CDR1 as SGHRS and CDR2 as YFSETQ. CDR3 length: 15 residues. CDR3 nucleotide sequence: TGCGCCAGCAGCACGAGTTCGGGAGGGTACAATGAGCAGTTCTTC. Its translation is CASSTSSGGYNEQFF.

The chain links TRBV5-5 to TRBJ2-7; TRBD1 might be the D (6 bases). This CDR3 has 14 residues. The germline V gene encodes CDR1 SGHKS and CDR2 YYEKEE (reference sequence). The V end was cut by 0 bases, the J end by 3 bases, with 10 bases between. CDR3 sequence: CASSLVGTHYEQYF. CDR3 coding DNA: TGTGCCAGCAGCTTGGTTGGGACACACTACGAGCAGTACTTC.

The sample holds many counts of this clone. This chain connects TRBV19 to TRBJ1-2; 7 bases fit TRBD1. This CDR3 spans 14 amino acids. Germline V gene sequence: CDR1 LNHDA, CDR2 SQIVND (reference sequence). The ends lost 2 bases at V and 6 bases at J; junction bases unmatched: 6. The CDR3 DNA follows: TGTGCCAGTAGTATAAGACAGGGCGTCGATGGCTACACCTTC. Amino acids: CASSIRQGVDGYTF.

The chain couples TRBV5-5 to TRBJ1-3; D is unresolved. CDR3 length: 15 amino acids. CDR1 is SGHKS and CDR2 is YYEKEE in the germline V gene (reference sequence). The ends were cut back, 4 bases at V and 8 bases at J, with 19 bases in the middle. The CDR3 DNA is TGTGCCAGCAGCCCACGGACGGGCACCACGGACACCATATATTTT. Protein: CASSPRTGTTDTIYF.

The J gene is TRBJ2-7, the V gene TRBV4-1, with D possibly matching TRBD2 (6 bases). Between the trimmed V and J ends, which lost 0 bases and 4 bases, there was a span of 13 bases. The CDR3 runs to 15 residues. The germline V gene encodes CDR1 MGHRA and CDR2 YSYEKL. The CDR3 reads CASSQEELAIYEQYF. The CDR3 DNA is TGCGCCAGCAGCCAAGAAGAACTAGCTATATACGAGCAGTACTTC.

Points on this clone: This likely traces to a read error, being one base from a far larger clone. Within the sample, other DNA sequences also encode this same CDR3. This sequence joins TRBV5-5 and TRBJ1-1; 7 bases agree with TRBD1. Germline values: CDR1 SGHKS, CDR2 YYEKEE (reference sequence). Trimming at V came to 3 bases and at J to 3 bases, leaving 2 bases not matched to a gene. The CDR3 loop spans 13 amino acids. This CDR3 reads CASSSQGDTEAFF. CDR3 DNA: TGTGCCAGCAGCTCGCAGGGGGACACTGAAGCTTTCTTT.

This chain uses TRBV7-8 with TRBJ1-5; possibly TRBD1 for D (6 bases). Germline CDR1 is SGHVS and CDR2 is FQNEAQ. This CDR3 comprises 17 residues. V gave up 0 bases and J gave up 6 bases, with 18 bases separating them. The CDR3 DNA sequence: TGTGCCAGCAGCTTAGCCGAGGGGGGGCGAGAGGGTCAGCCCCAGCATTTT. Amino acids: CASSLAEGGREGQPQHF. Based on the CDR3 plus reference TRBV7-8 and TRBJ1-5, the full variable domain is GAGVSQSPRYKVAKRGQDVALRCDPISGHVSLFWYQQALGQGPEFLTYFQNEAQLDKSGLPSDRFFAERPEGSVSTLKIQRTQQEDSAVYLCASSLAEGGREGQPQHFGDGTRLSIL.

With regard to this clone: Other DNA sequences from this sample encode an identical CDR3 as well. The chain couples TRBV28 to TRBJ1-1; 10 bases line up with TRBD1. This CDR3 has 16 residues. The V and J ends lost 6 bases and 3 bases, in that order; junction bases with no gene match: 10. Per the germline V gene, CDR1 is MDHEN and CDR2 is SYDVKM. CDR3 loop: CASSSKRDRGYTEAFF. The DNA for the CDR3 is TGTGCCAGCAGCTCTAAGCGGGACAGGGGCTACACTGAAGCTTTCTTT.

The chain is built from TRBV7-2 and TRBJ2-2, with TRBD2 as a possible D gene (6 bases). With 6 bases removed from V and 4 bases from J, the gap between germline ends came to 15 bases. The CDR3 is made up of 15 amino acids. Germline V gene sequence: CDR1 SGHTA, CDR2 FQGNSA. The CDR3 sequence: CASSPRWRGTGELFF. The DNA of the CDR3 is TGTGCCAGCAGTCCAAGGTGGCGGGGCACCGGGGAGCTGTTTTTT. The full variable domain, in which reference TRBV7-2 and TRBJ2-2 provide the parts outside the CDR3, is GAGVSQSPSNKVTEKGKDVELRCDPISGHTALYWYRQSLGQGLEFLIYFQGNSAPDKSGLPSDRFSAERTGGSVSTLTIQRTQQEDSAVYLCASSPRWRGTGELFFGEGSRLTVL.